This T cell receptor (beta chain) originates from a study of blood T cell repertoires in COVID-19. Study-level information: COVID-19 samples from acute and convalescent phases originated in the United States, Italy and Spain.

Measured with immunoSEQ multiplex PCR; TCRdb has only the in-frame clones, and not every one. Counted here are about 26,000 clones, around 90% occurring once; the ten biggest clones make up 11%. This receptor was obtained from a man in his 70s with acute or convalescent COVID-19. Material for sequencing was peripheral blood.

CDR3 bases: TGTGCCAGCTCACCGCGGCGGGCTTATGGCTACACCTTC. Residues: CASSPRRAYGYTF. The chain joins TRBV18 to TRBJ1-2; D is uncertain. This CDR3 region has 13 residues. Germline V gene sequence: CDR1 KGHSH, CDR2 LQKENI. The ends were cut back, 3 bases at V and 5 bases at J, with 10 bases in the middle.